Following are 9 T cell receptor beta chains from one sample sequenced in a study of blood T cell repertoires in COVID-19. The data were produced by immunoSEQ multiplex PCR, yet TCRdb's version contains in-frame clones alone and is incomplete. Of more than 250,000 clones in the sample, 89% were seen once. Sequencing was performed on peripheral blood. The receptors shown here come from a young man who had recovered from COVID-19.

V gene TRBV7-2 combines with J gene TRBJ1-1; D remains ambiguous. The V gene lost 2 bases and the J gene lost 0 bases, with 7 bases spanning the gap. This CDR3 contains 14 residues. Looked up from germline, CDR1 is SGHTA and CDR2 is FQGNSA. As DNA, the CDR3 is TGTGCCAGCAGCTTAAAGACACTGAACACTGAAGCTTTCTTT. Protein sequence: CASSLKTLNTEAFF. The full variable domain, with the rest looked up from reference TRBV7-2 and TRBJ1-1, is GAGVSQSPSNKVTEKGKDVELRCDPISGHTALYWYRQSLGQGLEFLIYFQGNSAPDKSGLPSDRFSAERTGGSVSTLTIQRTQQEDSAVYLCASSLKTLNTEAFFGQGTRLTVV.

This chain joins TRBV6-5 and TRBJ2-2; 9 bases fit TRBD1. The CDR3 totals 14 residues. In germline, CDR1 is MNHEY, CDR2 SVGAGI. Trimming cost V 6 bases and J 7 bases; bases outside gene matches: 6. CDR3 sequence: CASRLQGAVGELFF. The DNA of the CDR3 is TGTGCCAGCAGATTACAGGGGGCGGTCGGGGAGCTGTTTTTT.

The chain joins TRBV9 to TRBJ1-3; D gene uncertain. Germline assignment: CDR1 SGDLS and CDR2 YYNGEE. Between the trimmed V and J ends, which lost 4 bases and 0 bases, there was a span of 8 bases. CDR3 length equals 14 residues. The CDR3 sequence: CASSPSGSGNTIYF. DNA for the CDR3: TGTGCCAGCAGCCCGTCGGGCTCTGGAAACACCATATATTTT.

The rearrangement uses TRBV19 and TRBJ2-1, with D perhaps matching TRBD1 (6 bases). CDR1 and CDR2 from the germline V gene are LNHDA and SQIVND (reference sequence). Trimming removed 5 bases at V and 12 bases at J, with 29 bases between. This CDR3 region has 17 residues. For the CDR3, the DNA is TGTGCCAGTAGTCCGTCACAGGGTTCCCCCCTAGGTGGTGGGCAGTTCTTC. Protein: CASSPSQGSPLGGGQFF. Full variable domain (outside the CDR3, taken from reference TRBV19 and TRBJ2-1): DGGITQSPKYLFRKEGQNVTLSCEQNLNHDAMYWYRQDPGQGLRLIYYSQIVNDFQKGDIAEGYSVSREKKESFPLTVTSAQKNPTAFYLCASSPSQGSPLGGGQFFGPGTRLTVL.

CDR3 in amino acids: CASSIVSVAGDTGELFF. The CDR3 nucleotides are TGTGCCAGTAGTATCGTTTCGGTAGCGGGGGACACCGGGGAGCTGTTTTTT. The J gene is TRBJ2-2, the V gene TRBV19, with 9 bases that match TRBD2. With V trimmed by 3 bases and J by 3 bases, 8 bases remained unmatched. The germline V gene has CDR1 LNHDA and CDR2 SQIVND (reference sequence). The CDR3 loop spans 17 amino acids.

The chain is built from TRBV5-1 and TRBJ1-1, with 9 bases aligning to TRBD1. The trim removed 0 bases at V and 1 base at J, leaving 4 bases unmatched. This CDR3 comprises 16 residues. CDR1 SGHRS and CDR2 YFSETQ come from the germline V gene. The CDR3 sequence: CASSLAQGAWNTEAFF. CDR3 nucleotides: TGCGCCAGCAGCTTGGCACAGGGGGCATGGAACACTGAAGCTTTCTTT.

This sequence joins TRBV2 and TRBJ1-5; D is undetermined. This CDR3 spans 11 amino acids. Trimming removed 6 bases from V and 3 bases from J, with 3 bases in between. CDR1 is SNHLY, CDR2 FYNNEI, per germline. CDR3 region: CASRYNQPQHF. The DNA of the CDR3 is TGTGCCAGCAGGTACAATCAGCCCCAGCATTTT.

This clone was seen only a few times. V is TRBV7-9 and J is TRBJ1-1; 7 bases fit TRBD1. V trimming: 4 bases; J trimming: 0 bases; junction bases outside the gene matches: 2. Looked up from germline, CDR1 is SEHNR and CDR2 is FQNEAQ (reference sequence). The CDR3 loop spans 14 amino acids. DNA of the CDR3: TGTGCCAGCAGCTCGACAGGGTTGAACACTGAAGCTTTCTTT. Translating it yields CASSSTGLNTEAFF.

This chain links TRBV12-3 or TRBV12-4 with TRBJ2-2; D is unclear. There are 11 residues in the CDR3. Between the trimmed V and J ends, which lost 3 bases and 7 bases, there was a span of 3 bases. The CDR3 sequence is CASSFGGELFF. CDR3 nucleotide sequence: TGTGCCAGCAGTTTCGGCGGGGAGCTGTTTTTT.